This section outlines one TCR beta chain sequence together with its context. Its antigen is undetermined. These data belong to a study of T cell responses to AZD1222 COVID-19 vaccine. Study results and caveats: The sample set comprised mostly white British donors with more females, and clonal diversity was possibly underestimated. Dominant at 160-218 and 743-854, vaccine-associated CD4 TCRs also spanned spike. Receipt of two AZD1222 doses was followed by a rise in Spike-specific TCR breadth and depth.

V trimming: 1 base; J trimming: 4 bases; junction bases outside the gene matches: 3. This CDR3 has 15 amino acids. CDR1 and CDR2 from the germline V gene are SNHLY and FYNNEI. Generated by immunoSEQ multiplex PCR, the TCRdb table keeps only in-frame clones and is missing some. The data show tens of thousands of clones, approximately 90% seen once. Pooled in the analysis were second doses at about 4 or about 12 weeks. This clonotype was obtained from an adult who received the AZD1222 COVID-19 vaccine. Sequencing was performed on peripheral blood, taken 28 days after the second AZD1222 dose. The V gene is TRBV2, the J gene TRBJ2-7; 11 bases match TRBD1. CDR3 sequence: CASSEGGQGVYEQYF. The CDR3 bases are TGTGCCAGCAGTGAAGGGGGACAGGGGGTTTACGAGCAGTACTTC.